This TCR beta chain stems from a study of Ad26.COV2.S vaccination and SARS-CoV-2 variants. TCRdb's copy holds only in-frame clones and misses some; the assay was immunoSEQ multiplex PCR. The sample carries about 350,000 clones, roughly 91% recorded once. Regarding treatment: around 19 received Ad26.COV2.S at low or high dose, single or two shots; about 5 received placebo; per-sample allocation not given. The samples were gathered on day 63 after the first injection of vaccine or placebo. In the case of this clone: Its antigen is not identified.

The CDR3 is 13 amino acids. Germline loops: CDR1 MNHEY, CDR2 SMNVEV (reference sequence). V lost 5 bases to trimming and J lost 8 bases, with 15 bases between them. Study-wide results and caveats: TCR breadth and depth estimates may have understated total T cell responses. Participants in the vaccine arm had higher spike-specific TCR breadth; placebo recipients had lower.

The sequencing used peripheral blood, collected in a trial of Ad26.COV2.S vaccine versus placebo. The chain uses TRBV27 and TRBJ1-1; D might be TRBD1 (5 bases). This TCR came from a person aged 18 to 59 who received the Ad26.COV2.S COVID-19 vaccine or a placebo. Written as DNA, the CDR3 is TGTGCCAGCAGTGCCAAGGGACCCTACGAAGCTTTCTTT. Amino acids: CASSAKGPYEAFF.